Below, 3 T cell receptor beta chains from the same sample are listed, as sequenced in a study of blood T cell repertoires in COVID-19. Produced via immunoSEQ multiplex PCR; TCRdb's table is partial and in-frame only. The table includes under 300,000 clones, around 90% detected once. Sequenced: PBMCs or T cells enriched from blood (not recorded which). Receptors were obtained from a woman aged 40 to 50 who had recovered from COVID-19.

The CDR3 DNA reads as TGTGCCAGCAGCCAGACTGTGGGGGCGCGAGGCTACACCTTC. Translation: CASSQTVGARGYTF. V gene TRBV3-1 (or the pseudogene TRBV3-2) combines with J gene TRBJ1-2; tentative D call: TRBD1 (6 bases). Between the trimmed V and J ends, which lost 3 bases and 8 bases, there was a span of 16 bases. The length of the CDR3 is 14 residues. CDR1 is LGHDT and CDR2 is YNNKEL in the germline V gene (reference sequence).

The chain employs TRBV6-5 and TRBJ1-5, with a weak D call TRBD1 (5 bases). Germline V gives CDR1 MNHEY, CDR2 SVGAGI. The CDR3 has 15 amino acids. Trimming removed 5 bases at V and 9 bases at J, with 20 bases between. The chain's CDR3 is CASSPSGVGRRPQHF. DNA for the CDR3: TGTGCCAGCAGTCCCTCGGGGGTGGGCCGGAGGCCCCAGCATTTT.

The chain links TRBV4-3 to TRBJ2-1; possible D gene TRBD1, 6 bases. Germline CDR1 LGHNA, CDR2 YSLEER. Trimming cost V 0 bases and J 0 bases, with 12 bases left between them. The CDR3 is made up of 17 amino acids. CDR3 coding DNA: TGCGCCAGCAGCCAAGAAGGGGGATTCTCCTCCTACAATGAGCAGTTCTTC. Amino acids: CASSQEGGFSSYNEQFF.